Below, 22 T cell receptor beta chains from the same sample are listed, as sequenced in a study of neurological immune-mediated disorders. Using its own MiXCR run on the 5' RACE reads, TCRdb lists one record per CDR3 protein. The sample contains approximately 66,000 distinct CDR3 sequences, roughly 4.8% of which appear only once. Material: PBMCs. The receptors come from a man aged 30-40 years with multiple sclerosis.

V is TRBV5-1 and J is TRBJ1-5, with D possibly TRBD1 on 5 matching bases. The CDR3 extends over 14 amino acids. Looked up from germline, CDR1 is SGHRS and CDR2 is YFSETQ. The germline V and J ends were trimmed by 0 bases and 5 bases, with 9 bases remaining between them. Here the CDR3 reads CASSLEGPYQPQHF. The CDR3 DNA follows: TGCGCCAGCAGCTTGGAGGGGCCCTATCAGCCCCAGCATTTT.

Many counts were recorded for this clonotype. The chain links TRBV7-8 to TRBJ1-5; TRBD1 matches 7 bases. J gave up 4 bases and V 7 bases, and 7 bases lay outside the gene matches. The CDR3 totals 14 residues. CDR1 and CDR2 (germline): SGHVS, FQNEAQ. The CDR3 DNA reads TGTGCCAGCAAAGAGGGGGCAAGGAATCAGCCCCAGCATTTT. Protein: CASKEGARNQPQHF.

This clonotype has a count of ten or more. The chain couples TRBV20-1 to TRBJ1-4; weak D call: TRBD1 (6 bases). The CDR3 length is 12 residues. Germline V lookup: CDR1 DFQATT, CDR2 SNEGSKA (reference sequence). V lost 5 bases and J 14 bases, leaving 18 bases between the germline ends. The DNA for the CDR3 is TGCAGTGCTCCCAACCTACAGGGAAGGCTGTTTTTT. Translating gives CSAPNLQGRLFF.

The CDR3 protein is CSVGGALYGYTF. The CDR3 coding sequence is TGCAGCGTTGGGGGGGCTCTTTATGGCTACACCTTC. The chain is built from TRBV29-1 and TRBJ1-2; a possible D gene is TRBD1 (6 bases). CDR3 size: 12 residues. The V end was cut by 4 bases, the J end by 5 bases, with 11 bases between. Germline V gene data show CDR1 as SQVTM and CDR2 as ANQGSEA. The full variable domain, its missing parts supplied by reference TRBV29-1 and TRBJ1-2, is SAVISQKPSRDICQRGTSLTIQCQVDSQVTMMFWYRQQPGQSLTLIATANQGSEATYESGFVIDKFPISRPNLTFSTLTVSNMSPEDSSIYLCSVGGALYGYTFGSGTRLTVV.

The sample holds many counts of this clonotype. The J gene is TRBJ1-1, the V gene TRBV12-3 or TRBV12-4, with 8 nucleotides matching TRBD1. The CDR3 extends over 14 amino acids. Germline trimming cut 3 bases from V and 5 bases from J; bases unmatched to any gene: 5. The CDR3 DNA reads TGTGCCAGCAGTTTTCAGGGGGCGCGGACTGAAGCTTTCTTT. As protein: CASSFQGARTEAFF.

For this clonotype: The conserved phenylalanine or tryptophan is not found at the CDR3 terminus, so this likely reflects a read error. This rearrangement joins TRBV20-1 to TRBJ1-2, with D unclear. Deletions cut 6 bases from V and 4 bases from J, with 12 bases between. This CDR3 is 12 amino acids long. The germline gives CDR1 DFQATT, CDR2 SNEGSKA (reference sequence). For the CDR3, the DNA is TGCAGTGCCCAAAGCCAGGCCTATGGCTACACCAAC. Residues: CSAQSQAYGYTN.

This clonotype was picked up many times. The chain links TRBV2 to TRBJ2-4; 9 nucleotides match TRBD1. The CDR3 spans 12 residues. J was trimmed by 12 bases and V by 6 bases; bases with no gene match: 6. In germline, CDR1 is SNHLY, CDR2 FYNNEI. The DNA of the CDR3 is TGTGCCAGCAGGGTGACAGGGGGTGATCAGTACTTC. Amino acid sequence: CASRVTGGDQYF.

This clonotype was detected only a few times. This chain connects TRBV6-5 to TRBJ1-5, with D possibly being TRBD1 (6 bases). Per germline, CDR1 MNHEY and CDR2 SVGAGI. Trimming pared 10 bases from V and 2 bases from J, leaving 21 bases between. This CDR3 comprises 16 residues. The CDR3 protein is CATRIYRAEGNQPQHF. DNA for the CDR3: TGTGCCACCCGTATCTACAGGGCCGAGGGCAATCAGCCCCAGCATTTT.

CDR3 nucleotide sequence: TGTGCCAGCAGCTTCTTACCTCCAGGTAGCGGGGGGTTCTACGAGCAGTACTTC. Its protein is CASSFLPPGSGGFYEQYF. The J gene is TRBJ2-7, the V gene TRBV7-2; 10 nucleotides agree with TRBD2. V lost 3 bases and J lost 3; bases outside the gene matches: 14. This CDR3 has 18 amino acids. Germline V gene sequence: CDR1 SGHTA, CDR2 FQGNSA.

This clonotype was seen a handful of times. A junction boundary mismatches the germline segment, possibly from a read error. This rearrangement joins TRBV20-1 to TRBJ1-6; 7 positions match TRBD1. This CDR3 contains 16 residues. The V gene's germline CDR1 is DFQATT and CDR2 SNEGSKA (reference sequence). The CDR3 DNA sequence: TGCAGTGCTAGAGATATCAGGGGGTGGGATAATTCACCCCTCAACTTT. Amino acid sequence: CSARDIRGWDNSPLNF.

This clonotype was counted at least ten times. The rearrangement links TRBV12-3 or TRBV12-4 to TRBJ2-2; 8 positions match TRBD1. This CDR3 is 17 amino acids long. J gave up 6 bases and V 6 bases, and 15 bases lay outside the gene matches. The CDR3 loop reads CASSLTLRQGSAGELFF. In nucleotides, the CDR3 is TGTGCCAGCAGCCTTACCCTGCGACAGGGGTCCGCCGGGGAGCTGTTTTTT.

The table lists this clonotype with many counts. The rearrangement links TRBV29-1 to TRBJ1-4, with D possibly being TRBD1 (6 bases). Trimming pared 6 bases from V and 3 bases from J, leaving 20 bases between. Germline CDR1 reads SQVTM; CDR2 reads ANQGSEA. The CDR3 sequence is 16 residues long. CDR3 DNA sequence: TGCAGCGTCGGGTTAGCCGCAGGGGCGGCTAATGAAAAACTGTTTTTT. As protein: CSVGLAAGAANEKLFF.

This clonotype was seen only a few times. The chain employs TRBV7-8 and TRBJ2-7; possible D gene TRBD2, 5 bases. The length of the CDR3 is 15 residues. V gave up 1 base and J gave up 3 bases, with 13 bases separating them. Germline CDR1 reads SGHVS; CDR2 reads FQNEAQ. In DNA, the CDR3 is TGTGCCAGCAGCTTAGACCCTGGACTCGACTACGAGCAGTACTTC. It is translated as CASSLDPGLDYEQYF. Complete variable domain (other parts from reference TRBV7-8 and TRBJ2-7): GAGVSQSPRYKVAKRGQDVALRCDPISGHVSLFWYQQALGQGPEFLTYFQNEAQLDKSGLPSDRFFAERPEGSVSTLKIQRTQQEDSAVYLCASSLDPGLDYEQYFGPGTRLTVT.

This clonotype was counted ten times or more. The chain combines TRBV7-3 with TRBJ1-1; no definite D call. With 4 bases removed from V and 0 bases from J, the gap between germline ends came to 6 bases. The CDR3 is made up of 13 amino acids. The V gene's germline CDR1 is SGHTA and CDR2 FQGTGA. The CDR3 reads CASSSQMNTEAFF. CDR3 DNA: TGTGCCAGCAGCTCCCAGATGAACACTGAAGCTTTCTTT.

This clonotype was recorded many times. The rearrangement uses TRBV6-6 and TRBJ1-1; 7 bases fit TRBD1. V gave up 6 bases and J gave up 7 bases; unmatched junction bases: 8. Germline V lookup: CDR1 MNHNY, CDR2 SVGAGI (reference sequence). This CDR3 region has 13 residues. CDR3 region: CASSPPTGFEAFF. The CDR3 nucleotides are TGTGCCAGCAGCCCCCCGACAGGGTTTGAAGCTTTCTTT.

This clonotype was seen repeatedly, ten times or more. V is TRBV12-3 or TRBV12-4 and J is TRBJ1-2; D is possibly TRBD1 (5 bases). V lost 5 bases, J lost 6 bases, and 19 bases lay in between. The CDR3 is 15 amino acids. CDR3 sequence reads: CASSRFRDSIHGYTF. CDR3 coding DNA: TGTGCCAGCAGTCGGTTCAGGGATTCAATTCATGGCTACACCTTC.

The table lists this clonotype with many counts. V gene TRBV20-1 combines with J gene TRBJ2-1; D gene uncertain. In germline, CDR1 is DFQATT, CDR2 SNEGSKA (reference sequence). The CDR3 is 18 amino acids. V was clipped by 3 bases and J by 0 bases, with 21 bases between them. The CDR3 sequence is CSASPRVSPWSSYNEQFF. Written as DNA, the CDR3 is TGCAGTGCTAGTCCCCGGGTCAGCCCCTGGTCCTCCTACAATGAGCAGTTCTTC.

This clonotype was counted ten times or more. V usage is TRBV5-1 and J usage is TRBJ1-2; no clear D gene. The CDR3 sequence is 14 residues long. V lost 4 bases and J lost 2, with 12 bases in between. Per germline, CDR1 SGHRS and CDR2 YFSETQ. The CDR3 loop reads CASSPSDGNYGYTF. The DNA for the CDR3 is TGCGCCAGCAGCCCCTCGGACGGAAACTATGGCTACACCTTC.

This clonotype appeared many times. This chain connects TRBV25-1 to TRBJ1-2; the match to TRBD1 covers 11 bases. This CDR3 is 16 amino acids long. Germline CDR1 MGHDK, CDR2 SYGVNS. With 1 base clipped from V and 5 bases from J, the junction kept 6 bases outside the gene matches. The CDR3 DNA is TGTGCCAGCAGTGAATGGGACAGGGGGGGAAATTATGGCTACACCTTC. Translating it yields CASSEWDRGGNYGYTF.

The chain combines TRBV7-8 with TRBJ2-7; 10 nucleotides match TRBD2. CDR1 is SGHVS and CDR2 is FQNEAQ in the germline V gene. The CDR3 covers 14 residues. The V and J ends lost 7 bases and 1 base, in that order; junction bases with no gene match: 4. The CDR3 sequence: CASTLLAGSYEQYF. Written as DNA, the CDR3 is TGTGCCAGCACCCTACTAGCGGGGTCCTACGAGCAGTACTTC.

In this sample, this clonotype turned up many times. The chain uses TRBV20-1 and TRBJ1-5; D might be TRBD1 (5 bases). CDR3 size: 15 residues. V shed 3 bases and J shed 2 bases, with 14 bases lying between them. CDR1 and CDR2 (germline): DFQATT, SNEGSKA (reference sequence). The CDR3 is CSARARGRRNQPQHF. The CDR3 DNA reads TGCAGTGCTAGGGCGAGGGGACGGCGCAATCAGCCCCAGCATTTT.

This clonotype occurred many times. This chain uses TRBV11-2 with TRBJ1-2; D remains unclear. From germline, CDR1 is SGHAT and CDR2 FQNNGV. Trimming stripped 1 base from V and 3 bases from J, with 3 bases between. This CDR3 spans 12 amino acids. CDR3 in amino acids: CASSLGDYGYTF. In DNA, the CDR3 is TGTGCCAGCAGCTTAGGAGACTATGGCTACACCTTC.